This T cell receptor (beta chain) appears in the sequencing data of a study of blood T cell repertoires in COVID-19. Turning to the study itself: Researchers got acute and convalescent COVID-19 samples from the United States, Italy and Spain. T cells, B-cell-depleted T cells, or PBMCs provided the cDNA or gDNA that served as material.

Authors' data handling: Reference gene primer amplification gave estimated nucleated cell counts. Assay used: immunoSEQ multiplex PCR; TCRdb lists only in-frame clones, some missing. That table gives V, J and clone size, and the DNA gave D and trimming. This repertoire shows 210,000 or so clones, 80% to 90% found once; its top ten account for 5.1%. This CDR3 spans 16 amino acids. V gave up 6 bases and J gave up 5 bases; unmatched junction bases: 15. Germline-derived CDR1 and CDR2 are SNHLY and FYNNEI. This clone has only a few counts. J is TRBJ1-1 and V is TRBV2, with TRBD1 matching over 7 bases. Material for sequencing was peripheral blood. The origin of this receptor is a woman in her 70s with active or convalescent COVID-19. The CDR3, as DNA: TGTGCCAGCAGCAACACAGGGGAATGGGCGGTAACTGAAGCTTTCTTT. This gives the protein CASSNTGEWAVTEAFF.